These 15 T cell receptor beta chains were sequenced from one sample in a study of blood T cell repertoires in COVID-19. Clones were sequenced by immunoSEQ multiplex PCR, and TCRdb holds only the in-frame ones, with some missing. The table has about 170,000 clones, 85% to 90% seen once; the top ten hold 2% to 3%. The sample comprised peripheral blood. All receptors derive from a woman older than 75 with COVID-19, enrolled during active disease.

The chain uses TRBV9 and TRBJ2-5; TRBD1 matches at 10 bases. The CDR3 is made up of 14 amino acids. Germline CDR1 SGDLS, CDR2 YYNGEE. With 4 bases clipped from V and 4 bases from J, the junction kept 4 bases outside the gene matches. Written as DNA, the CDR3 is TGTGCCAGCAGCCCTTGGACAGGGGGAGAGACCCAGTACTTC. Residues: CASSPWTGGETQYF.

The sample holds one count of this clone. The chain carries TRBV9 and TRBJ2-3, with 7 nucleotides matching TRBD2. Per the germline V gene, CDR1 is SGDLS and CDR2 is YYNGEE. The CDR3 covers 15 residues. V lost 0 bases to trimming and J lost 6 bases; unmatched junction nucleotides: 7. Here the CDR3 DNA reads TGTGCCAGCAGCGTAGTCCAGACCGGGAGGGATACGCAGTATTTT. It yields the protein CASSVVQTGRDTQYF.

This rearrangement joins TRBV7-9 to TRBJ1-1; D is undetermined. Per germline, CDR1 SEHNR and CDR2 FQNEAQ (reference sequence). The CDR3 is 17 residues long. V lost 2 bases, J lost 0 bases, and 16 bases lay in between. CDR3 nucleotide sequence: TGTGCCAGCAGCTTAACGGAGGAGACTTGGGTGAACACTGAAGCTTTCTTT. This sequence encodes CASSLTEETWVNTEAFF.

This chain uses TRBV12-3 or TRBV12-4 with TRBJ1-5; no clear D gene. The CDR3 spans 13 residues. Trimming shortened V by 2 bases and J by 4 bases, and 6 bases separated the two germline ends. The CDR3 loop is CASSLSGNQPQHF. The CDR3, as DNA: TGTGCCAGCAGTTTAAGCGGGAATCAGCCCCAGCATTTT.

DNA of the CDR3: TGTGCCAGCAGCCAAGGGCGGGCGTCTAATGAGCAGTTCTTC. Its translation: CASSQGRASNEQFF. This rearrangement joins TRBV3-1 (or the pseudogene TRBV3-2) to TRBJ2-1, with D perhaps matching TRBD2 (5 bases). V lost 1 base, J lost 7 bases, and 11 bases lay in between. CDR1 is LGHDT and CDR2 is YNNKEL in the germline V gene (reference sequence). CDR3 length equals 14 residues.

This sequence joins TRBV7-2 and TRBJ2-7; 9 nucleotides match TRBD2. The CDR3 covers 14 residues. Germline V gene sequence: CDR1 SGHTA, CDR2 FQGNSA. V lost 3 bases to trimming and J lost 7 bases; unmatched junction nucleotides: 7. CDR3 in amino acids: CASSLVAGVYEQYF. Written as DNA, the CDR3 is TGTGCCAGCAGCTTGGTAGCGGGAGTGTATGAGCAGTACTTC.

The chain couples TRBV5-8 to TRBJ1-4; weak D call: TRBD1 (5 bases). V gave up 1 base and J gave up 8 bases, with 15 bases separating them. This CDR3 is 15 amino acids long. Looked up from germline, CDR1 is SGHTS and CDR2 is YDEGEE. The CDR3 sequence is CASSLKGQADEKLFF. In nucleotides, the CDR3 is TGTGCCAGCAGCTTGAAGGGGCAAGCAGACGAAAAACTGTTTTTT.

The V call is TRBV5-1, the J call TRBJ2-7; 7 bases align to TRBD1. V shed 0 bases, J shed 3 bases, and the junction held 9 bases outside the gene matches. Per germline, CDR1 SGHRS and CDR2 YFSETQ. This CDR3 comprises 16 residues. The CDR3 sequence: CASSLGGQQGVYEQYF. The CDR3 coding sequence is TGCGCCAGCAGCTTGGGGGGACAGCAGGGTGTCTACGAGCAGTACTTC.

In nucleotides, the CDR3 is TGTGCCAGTAGTACAGGGGGCGTCGAACAGCCCCAGCATTTT. Its translation: CASSTGGVEQPQHF. The V gene is TRBV19, the J gene TRBJ1-5; 8 bases map to TRBD1. The germline V gene has CDR1 LNHDA and CDR2 SQIVND (reference sequence). After removal of 4 bases from V and 7 bases from J, the junction contained 6 bases not matched to a gene. The CDR3 runs to 14 residues.

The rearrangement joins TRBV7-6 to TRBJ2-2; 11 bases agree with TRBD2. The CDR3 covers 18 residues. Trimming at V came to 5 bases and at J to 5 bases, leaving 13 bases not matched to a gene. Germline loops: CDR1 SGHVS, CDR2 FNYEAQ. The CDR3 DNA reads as TGTGCCAGCAGCCAGGAAACTAGCGGGAGTTGGAGAACCGGGGAGCTGTTTTTT. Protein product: CASSQETSGSWRTGELFF. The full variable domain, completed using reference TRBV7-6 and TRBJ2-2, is GAGVSQSPRYKVTKRGQDVALRCDPISGHVSLYWYRQALGQGPEFLTYFNYEAQQDKSGLPNDRFSAERPEGSISTLTIQRTEQRDSAMYRCASSQETSGSWRTGELFFGEGSRLTVL.

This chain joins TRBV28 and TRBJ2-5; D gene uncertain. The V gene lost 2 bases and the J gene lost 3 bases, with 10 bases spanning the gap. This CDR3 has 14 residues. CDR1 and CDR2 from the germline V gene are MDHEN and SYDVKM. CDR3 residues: CASSLPVTKETQYF. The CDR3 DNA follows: TGTGCCAGCAGTTTACCCGTCACTAAAGAGACCCAGTACTTC.

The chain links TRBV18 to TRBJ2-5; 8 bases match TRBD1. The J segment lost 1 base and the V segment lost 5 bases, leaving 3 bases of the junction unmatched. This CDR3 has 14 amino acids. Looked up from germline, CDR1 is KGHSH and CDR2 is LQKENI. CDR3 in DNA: TGTGCCAGCTCAAAAGGGACAGGCCAAGAGACCCAGTACTTC. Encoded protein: CASSKGTGQETQYF.

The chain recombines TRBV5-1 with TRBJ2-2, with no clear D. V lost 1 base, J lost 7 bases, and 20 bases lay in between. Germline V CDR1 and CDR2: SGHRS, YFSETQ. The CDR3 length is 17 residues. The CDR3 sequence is CASSLFFAQMADGELFF. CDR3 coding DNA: TGCGCCAGCAGCTTGTTTTTTGCTCAGATGGCTGACGGGGAGCTGTTTTTT.

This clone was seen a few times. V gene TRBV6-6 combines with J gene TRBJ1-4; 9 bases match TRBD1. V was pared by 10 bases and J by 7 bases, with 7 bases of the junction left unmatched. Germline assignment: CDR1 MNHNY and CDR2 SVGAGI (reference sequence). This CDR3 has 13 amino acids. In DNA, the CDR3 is TGTGCCACCGAACAGGGGGCGGGTGAAAAACTGTTTTTT. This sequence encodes CATEQGAGEKLFF.

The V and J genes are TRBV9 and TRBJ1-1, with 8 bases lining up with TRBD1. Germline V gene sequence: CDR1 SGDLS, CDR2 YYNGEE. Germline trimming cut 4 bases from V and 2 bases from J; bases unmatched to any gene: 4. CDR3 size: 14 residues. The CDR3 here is CASSQGQVNTEAFF. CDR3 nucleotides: TGTGCCAGCAGCCAGGGACAGGTAAACACTGAAGCTTTCTTT.